The clone carrying this TCR beta chain has just a few counts. The V gene lost 8 bases and the J gene lost 3 bases, with 11 bases spanning the gap. Germline CDR1 is MNHNS and CDR2 is SASEGT. CDR3 length: 12 residues. The data originate from a study of T-cell reconstitution after alpha-beta-depleted transplantation in children. Unique molecular identifiers were incorporated into the prepared TCRbeta library. MiXCR was run by TCRdb on the PCR reads, yielding one entry per CDR3 protein. The data show approximately 400,000 distinct CDR3 sequences, with around 9.9% seen just once and 4.5% to 7% held by the top ten.

This clonotype originated in a human donor who donated a stem cell graft to a child with acute myeloid leukemia. Sequenced here: PBMCs from the stem cell graft donor, sampled from the stem cell graft. The chain is built from TRBV6-1 and TRBJ2-7; D gene unclear. CDR3 region: CASGPWGYEQYV. In DNA form, the CDR3 reads TGTGCCAGCGGGCCCTGGGGCTACGAGCAGTACGTC.